This passage covers 2 T cell receptor beta chains from one sample sequenced in a study of T-cell reconstitution after alpha-beta-depleted transplantation in children. Preparation of the TCRbeta library was carried out with unique molecular identifiers. MiXCR, applied by TCRdb to the PCR reads, yields one record per CDR3 protein. The table includes around 500,000 distinct CDR3 sequences, under 15% detected once. This material consisted of PBMCs from the stem cell graft donor, taken from the stem cell graft. These receptors were obtained from a human donor who donated a stem cell graft to a child with combined immunodeficiency.

Points on this clonotype: A read error may be the cause here, since a much bigger clone is one base away. V is TRBV3-1 and J is TRBJ2-3, with 12 positions matching TRBD2. There are 16 residues in the CDR3. Germline CDR1 is LGHDT and CDR2 is YNNKEL (reference sequence). The ends lost 1 base at V and 6 bases at J; junction bases unmatched: 5. Written as DNA, the CDR3 is TGTGCCAGCAGCCAAGTCACTAGCGGGGGGCATGATACGCAGTATTTT. As protein: CASSQVTSGGHDTQYF.

The chain employs TRBV15 and TRBJ2-2, with TRBD2 matching 11 bases. V lost 3 bases to trimming and J lost 2 bases; unmatched junction nucleotides: 8. From germline, CDR1 is LNHNV and CDR2 YYDKDF (reference sequence). CDR3 length: 18 amino acids. In DNA, the CDR3 is TGTGCCACCAGCAGGACGATCCTAGCGGGAGGAAACACCGGGGAGCTGTTTTTT. The encoded protein is CATSRTILAGGNTGELFF.